A selection of T cell receptor beta chains follows, all from one sample in a study of CXCR3-negative and CXCR3-positive naive CD8 T cells. TCRdb re-called the 5' RACE reads and shows each CDR3 protein once, DNA omitted. The sample includes 130,000 to 150,000 distinct CDR3 sequences. The sequencing input was naive CXCR3+ CD8+ T cells from blood. These receptors all come from a human donor in good health. Some clones in this sample may be carry-over from other donors' samples. The CDR3 runs from the conserved cysteine through the conserved F or W.

j_call,v_call,cdr3_length,cdr3_aa
TRBJ2-1,TRBV29-1,13,CRVYRETLNEQFF
TRBJ2-5,TRBV28,18,CASSLILPVPGAGETQYF
TRBJ1-1,TRBV6-4,14,CASSETGVGTEAFF
TRBJ2-7,TRBV4-3,15,CASSQEPDRSYEQYF
TRBJ1-2,TRBV3-1,16,CASSLWDGQGIGGYTF
TRBJ2-7,TRBV29-1,14,CSVGGGQSFYEQYF
TRBJ2-3,TRBV5-5,14,CASSLAGFADTQYF
TRBJ1-1,TRBV20-1,16,CSARDPGWGTNTEAFF
TRBJ1-2,TRBV12-3/TRBV12-4,14,CASSPDRGLGGYTF
TRBJ2-7,TRBV7-9,13,CASSGTESYEQYF
TRBJ2-3,TRBV15,16,CATSRDMRDRTDTQYF
TRBJ1-6,TRBV28,18,CASSSDVGGLSSDSPLHF
TRBJ1-1,TRBV15,14,CATSREQGGTEAFF
TRBJ1-5,TRBV29-1,15,CSVGTDEFSNQPQHF
TRBJ2-7,TRBV27,17,CASKGLAGTFGSYEQYF
TRBJ1-2,TRBV7-9,17,CASSRYLPGTGNYGYTF
TRBJ2-1,TRBV13,13,CASSLWGGDEQFF
TRBJ1-1,TRBV4-2,13,CASSQLENTEAFF
TRBJ2-1,TRBV29-1,15,CSVEDFGGGAMGQFF
TRBJ2-4,TRBV7-2,17,CASSLVRGLAEQNIQYF
TRBJ1-5,TRBV12-3/TRBV12-4,15,CASSFTENSNQPQHF
TRBJ2-1,TRBV9,16,CASSVGTGGSYNEQFF
TRBJ2-1,TRBV7-9,16,CASSLVGGSSGNEQFF
TRBJ2-5,TRBV12-3/TRBV12-4,14,CASSLLAGWETQYF
TRBJ2-7,TRBV3-1,16,CASSHIPSGGSYEQYF
TRBJ2-2,TRBV15,16,CATSSSGQMNTGELFF
TRBJ1-1,TRBV4-3,15,CASSQDRQGNTEAFF
TRBJ2-6,TRBV7-3,13,CATRPSGANVLTF
TRBJ2-1,TRBV24-1,13,CATSDLNGNEQFF
TRBJ1-1,TRBV5-1,14,CASSLGQGAGEAFF
TRBJ2-1,TRBV30,12,CAWSVLKGEQFF
TRBJ2-7,TRBV20-1,15,CSASSPAGALYEQYF
TRBJ2-1,TRBV7-9,14,CASSKPGHHNEQFF
TRBJ2-5,TRBV28,15,CASSLRQGKGETQYF
TRBJ2-7,TRBV5-1,15,CASSVGLAGPYEQYF
TRBJ1-1,TRBV7-9,13,CASSLSLKEEAFF
TRBJ1-1,TRBV29-1,15,CSVEGAEGPNTEAFF
TRBJ2-7,TRBV13,17,CASSLSSAGGNSYEQYF
TRBJ2-1,TRBV12-3/TRBV12-4,12,CASAGVYNEQFF
TRBJ2-3,TRBV14,16,CASSRLAGAFTDTQYF
TRBJ2-7,TRBV7-9,12,CASSQTAYEQYF
TRBJ1-1,TRBV19,14,CASSIASSNTEAFF
TRBJ1-1,TRBV13,14,CASSSTGLGPEAFF
TRBJ2-7,TRBV7-2,17,CASSSGGLAGGLDEQYF
TRBJ1-1,TRBV7-9,13,CASSWTENTESFF
TRBJ2-7,TRBV29-1,13,CSGRGPGGYEQYF